This paragraph reports one T cell receptor beta chain. CDR3 and TCR beta VDJ profiling relied on a genomic DNA template. TCRdb reprocessed the reads via MiXCR and lists one record per CDR3 protein. This repertoire shows roughly 93,000 distinct CDR3 sequences, around 70% found once; its top ten account for roughly 60%. This entry is derived from a study of CD8+CD57+ T cells in acquired aplastic anemia. Study-level background: The study obtained an average of about 3.2 ug of DNA from sorted CD4+ and CD8+ cells.

Trimming shortened V by 4 bases and J by 4 bases, and 8 bases separated the two germline ends. The germline V gene has CDR1 SQVTM and CDR2 ANQGSEA. The CDR3 covers 12 residues. Patients sequenced had flow cytometry evidence of CD8+CD57+ cell expansion. The clonotype was recovered from a human donor with aplastic anemia. V usage is TRBV29-1 and J usage is TRBJ2-1, with a possible D match to TRBD2 (5 bases). Sequences were obtained from sorted CD4+, CD8+, or CD8+CD57+ T cells (not recorded which) from PBMCs. Here the CDR3 reads CSVVTGYNEQFF. The CDR3 DNA reads TGCAGCGTTGTAACGGGGTACAATGAGCAGTTCTTC.